A selection of T cell receptor beta chains follows, all from one sample in a study of T cell responses to AZD1222 COVID-19 vaccine. Repertoires were generated with immunoSEQ multiplex PCR, while TCRdb's copy carries only in-frame clones and drops some. The table includes 90,000 to 120,000 clones, 75% to 95% detected once. Sample: peripheral blood, taken 28 days after the second AZD1222 dose. Receptors originate from an adult who received the AZD1222 COVID-19 vaccine. Each CDR3 is given without its conserved first and last residue. The D gene is left open where the match is weak.

d_call,j_call,cdr3_length,v_call,cdr3_aa
.,TRBJ2-1,8,TRBV5-3,ARSLDEQF
TRBD1,TRBJ1-6,14,TRBV9,ASSVGPRGQGSPLH
TRBD1,TRBJ1-1,12,TRBV2,ASSQGQGSTEAF
TRBD1,TRBJ1-6,13,TRBV7-2,ASSLSGQGDSPLH
TRBD2,TRBJ2-1,15,TRBV13,ASSLPGLASLQDEQF
TRBD1,TRBJ1-2,15,TRBV19,ASSGAHRDRGDYGYT
.,TRBJ1-4,11,TRBV3-1/TRBV3-2,ASSFTGLEKLF
.,TRBJ2-3,14,TRBV4-1,ASSQDSGRGTDTQY
.,TRBJ1-1,13,TRBV9,ASSPLPGANTEAF
TRBD1,TRBJ1-6,13,TRBV5-4,ASSFPGQGTSPLH
.,TRBJ1-2,12,TRBV9,ASSVGVREGGYT
.,TRBJ1-2,10,TRBV11-2,ASSLVPGGYT
.,TRBJ1-2,10,TRBV29-1,SVEVGDEGYT
TRBD1,TRBJ1-1,12,TRBV6-1,ASSLGTANTEAF
TRBD1,TRBJ2-1,13,TRBV9,ASSVDRGVYNEQF
.,TRBJ2-3,13,TRBV6-5,ASNSVAASTDTQY
.,TRBJ1-5,13,TRBV28,ASSGPGTLLGSQH
TRBD1,TRBJ2-1,15,TRBV6-2/TRBV6-3,ASSYSRDRGSYNEQF
.,TRBJ2-1,11,TRBV6-5,ASSFTPDNEQF
.,TRBJ2-7,11,TRBV28,ASSLPRIYEQY